The rows below give T cell receptor beta chains drawn from one sample of a study of T cell repertoires in cytomegalovirus infection. MiXCR, applied by TCRdb to the reads, yields one record per CDR3 protein. The sample comprises some 560,000 distinct CDR3 sequences, roughly 43% of which are singletons, and about 48% rests with the top ten. Antigens for these TCRs are unknown. The sample here was cultured PBMCs, taken from culture after CMV antigen stimulation. Receptors originate from a human donor in good health (CMV status not recorded). Some clones in this sample may be carry-over from other donors' samples. CDR3s include the opening cysteine and the closing phenylalanine or tryptophan. A D gene is named only where the DNA matches it firmly. Clone size is stated in some rows and not others, as once, few, many or a class when expanded.

>TRBV6-8|TRBJ2-7|.|TRBD2
TGTGCCAGCAATGGGCGGGAGACCTACGAGCAGTACTTC
CASNGRETYEQYF
>TRBV6-1|TRBJ1-6|.|.
TGTGCCAGCAGCAGCCACTATAATTCACCCCTCCACTTT
CASSSHYNSPLHF
>TRBV7-2|TRBJ2-7|many|.
TGTGCCAGCAGCCGGGCCGGCGGATCCTACGAGCAGTACTTC
CASSRAGGSYEQYF
>TRBV15|TRBJ2-7|few|TRBD1
TGTGCCACCAGCAGAACCGGGACAGGGGGGGGTGAGCAGTACTTC
CATSRTGTGGGEQYF
>TRBV4-1|TRBJ1-4|few|TRBD1
TGCGCCAGCAGCCCCGGAGGGGGCGCGCGGGAAAAACTGTTTTTT
CASSPGGGAREKLFF
>TRBV19|TRBJ2-7|.|TRBD1
TGTGCCAGTAGTATGGACAGGCAATATACCTACGAGCAGTACTTC
CASSMDRQYTYEQYF
>TRBV20-1|TRBJ1-4|.|.
TGCAGTGCTAGAGGAGTTAATGAAAAACTGTTTTTT
CSARGVNEKLFF
>TRBV7-9|TRBJ2-5|few|TRBD1
TGTGCCAGCAGCGCCTCCGGGACAGGGCTTATCGAGACCCAGTACTTC
CASSASGTGLIETQYF
>TRBV20-1|TRBJ1-6|few|TRBD1
TGCAGTGCCCTTCGTGGACAGGGTGAATCACCCCTCCACTTT
CSALRGQGESPLHF
>TRBV7-2|TRBJ2-3|many|TRBD2
TGTGCCAGCAGCTCCAGAACTAGCGGGAGGGTTACAGATACGCAGTATTTT
CASSSRTSGRVTDTQYF
>TRBV19|TRBJ2-5|.|.
TGTGCCAGTAGGGACAGCAACCAAGAGACCCAGTACTTC
CASRDSNQETQYF
>TRBV29-1|TRBJ1-2|.|.
TGCAGCGTTGTAGGGACCTATGGCTACACCTTC
CSVVGTYGYTF
>TRBV7-2|TRBJ2-3|few|.
TGTGCCAGCAGCTTAGATTCCCGACCCCGGGCGCAGTATTTT
CASSLDSRPRAQYF
>TRBV7-2|TRBJ1-5|.|.
TGTGCCAGCAGCGTCCGGGGGAGCAATCAGCCCCAGCATTTT
CASSVRGSNQPQHF
>TRBV2|TRBJ2-2|.|.
TGTGCCAGCAGTGAACAGGCTGGAATCGGGGAGCTGTTTTTT
CASSEQAGIGELFF
>TRBV6-2/TRBV6-3|TRBJ1-3|.|TRBD1
TGTGCCAGCACCGACAGGGGCTCTGGAAACACCATATATTTT
CASTDRGSGNTIYF
>TRBV3-1|TRBJ2-3|.|TRBD2
TGTGCCAGCAGCCATTTGAGCGGGAGAGGAGATACGCAGTATTTT
CASSHLSGRGDTQYF
>TRBV7-2|TRBJ2-7|.|TRBD1
TGTGCCAGCAGTTCGTATGCCGGGACAGGATACTTC
CASSSYAGTGYF
>TRBV20-1|TRBJ2-2|.|.
TGCAGTGCTAGAGAAGGGGGGGCGAACACCGGGGAGCTGTTTTTT
CSAREGGANTGELFF
>TRBV7-9|TRBJ2-1|.|TRBD2
TGTGCCAGCAGCTTATGGCGGGAGGGTTACAATGAGCAGTTCTTC
CASSLWREGYNEQFF
>TRBV28|TRBJ2-7|.|.
TGTGCCAGCAGTTTATGGGAGGGTGACGAGCAGTACTTC
CASSLWEGDEQYF
>TRBV7-2|TRBJ2-7|.|TRBD2
TGTGTCAGCAGCCACAGCGGGAGAGGGTACGAGCAGTACTTC
CVSSHSGRGYEQYF
>TRBV27|TRBJ2-1|few|.
TGTGCCAGCAGTCCTTCAGAGTGGTCCTACAATGAGCAGTTCTTC
CASSPSEWSYNEQFF
>TRBV6-2/TRBV6-3|TRBJ2-1|.|.
TGTGCCAGCAGGGGGAGCGCCTTTAATGAGCAGTTCTTC
CASRGSAFNEQFF
>TRBV3-1|TRBJ2-7|.|TRBD2
TGTGCCAGCAGCCAACGGATCACGAAGGGGAGGGACGAGCAGTACTTC
CASSQRITKGRDEQYF
>TRBV10-3|TRBJ2-3|.|.
TGTGCCATCGGCGACCACGGGGCAGATACGCAGTATTTT
CAIGDHGADTQYF
>TRBV20-1|TRBJ1-5|.|TRBD1
TGCAGTGCTAGAGATTACGGGGACAGCCAGCCCCAGCATTTT
CSARDYGDSQPQHF
>TRBV7-9|TRBJ2-1|few|.
TGTGCCAGCAGCTTAGACCCCCCAAGGCTAAATGAGCAGTTCTTC
CASSLDPPRLNEQFF
>TRBV12-3/TRBV12-4|TRBJ1-5|few|TRBD1
TGTGCCAGCAGTTGGACAGGGCAAACGAGGCCCCAGCATTTT
CASSWTGQTRPQHF
>TRBV27|TRBJ1-1|.|.
TGTGCCAGCAGTTTAAGGGTACACCTTGAAGCTTTCTTT
CASSLRVHLEAFF
>TRBV10-2|TRBJ1-5|.|.
TGCGCCAGCAGTGAGTCAGAACGGCACCAGCCCCAGCATTTT
CASSESERHQPQHF
>TRBV4-2|TRBJ2-1|.|TRBD2
TGTGCCAGCAGCCATCCTAGCGGGGGGTCGAATGAGCAGTTCTTC
CASSHPSGGSNEQFF
>TRBV7-8|TRBJ2-5|.|.
TGTGCCAGCAGCTTAGCGGGGGGATCGTACCAAGAGACCCAGTACTTC
CASSLAGGSYQETQYF
>TRBV7-8|TRBJ1-3|few|.
TGTGCCAGCAGCTTTACAGACGGCTCTGGAAACACCATATATTTT
CASSFTDGSGNTIYF
>TRBV6-2/TRBV6-3|TRBJ1-5|.|.
TGTGCCAGCAGTCCGGGCTTACGGGGCAATCAGCCCCAGCATTTT
CASSPGLRGNQPQHF
>TRBV4-2|TRBJ1-5|.|TRBD1
TGTGCCAGCAGCCGGACAGGCCCGTATCAGCCCCAGCATTTT
CASSRTGPYQPQHF
>TRBV27|TRBJ1-1|once|.
TGTGCCAGCAGTCCGCCGGGAGTATCGAAGAACACTGAAGCTTTCTTT
CASSPPGVSKNTEAFF
>TRBV24-1|TRBJ2-7|.|.
TGTGTCACCAGTGACCCCACCTACGAGCAGTACTTC
CVTSDPTYEQYF
>TRBV7-8|TRBJ1-3|many|TRBD1
TGTGCCAGCAGCCAGGGGGCAGGAGCCTCTGGAAACACCATATATTTT
CASSQGAGASGNTIYF
>TRBV2|TRBJ1-4|.|TRBD1
TGTGCCAGCAGTGGAGGACAGGGGTATGGTGAAAAACTGTTTTTT
CASSGGQGYGEKLFF
>TRBV7-9|TRBJ2-1|.|TRBD2
TGTGCCAGCAGCGAGACTAGCGGGAGTTTCGTTGAGCAGTTCTTC
CASSETSGSFVEQFF
>TRBV5-1|TRBJ2-3|.|TRBD2
TGCGCCAGCAGCTTCGGGGGGGCAAGCGCAGATACGCAGTATTTT
CASSFGGASADTQYF
>TRBV5-6|TRBJ1-1|.|.
TGTGCCAGCAGCTTGGACCCGTTTACTGCTCACACTGAAGCTTTCTTT
CASSLDPFTAHTEAFF
>TRBV18|TRBJ2-5|.|TRBD2
TGTGCCAGCTCTCGGGGACTAGCGGGACGAGAGACCCAGTACTTC
CASSRGLAGRETQYF
>TRBV6-5|TRBJ1-4|.|.
TGTGCCAGCAATACTCGGGGGATTAATGAAAAACTGTTTTTT
CASNTRGINEKLFF
>TRBV12-5|TRBJ1-1|few|.
TGTGCTAGTGGTTTGTCTGGCCGCACTGAAGCTTTCTTT
CASGLSGRTEAFF
>TRBV7-2|TRBJ2-7|.|.
TGTGCCAGCAGCTTAATTGGCGGGGGCCCCTACGAGCAGTACTTC
CASSLIGGGPYEQYF
>TRBV6-5|TRBJ2-1|once|TRBD2
TGTGCCAGCAGTTACTTAGCGGGAGGGAGGAATGAGCAGTTCTTC
CASSYLAGGRNEQFF
>TRBV3-1|TRBJ2-5|.|TRBD2
TGTGCCAGCAGCCAACCTTCCCGGGACTACGACCAAGAGACCCAGTACTTC
CASSQPSRDYDQETQYF
>TRBV11-2|TRBJ2-3|.|TRBD1
TGTGCCAGCAGCCGATCACAGGGGATGGGGACAGATACGCAGTATTTT
CASSRSQGMGTDTQYF